These 25 T cell receptor beta chains share one sample of origin, sequenced in a study of response to subunit inactivated influenza vaccine. TCRdb recomputed calls from the RT-PCR reads with MiXCR, one row per CDR3 protein. Of 650,000 to 800,000 distinct CDR3 sequences listed, about 15% are singletons. The sample consisted of PBMCs from blood, taken 14 days before vaccination. All receptors derive from a man aged 50 to 60 who received an inactivated influenza vaccine.

The J gene is TRBJ2-3, the V gene TRBV7-2, with D possibly being TRBD2 (5 bases). Trimming cost V 5 bases and J 4 bases, with 16 bases left between them. The CDR3 loop spans 15 amino acids. The germline CDR1 and CDR2 sequences are SGHTA and FQGNSA. CDR3 amino acids: CASSPGRTPPDTQYF. As DNA, the CDR3 is TGTGCCAGCAGCCCGGGAAGAACTCCCCCAGATACGCAGTATTTT.

This clonotype has more than one count but fewer than ten. The V and J genes are TRBV4-2 and TRBJ2-1; perhaps TRBD1 as D (6 bases). Trimming left V 1 base short and J 8 bases short, with 15 bases between. Germline lookup yields CDR1 LGHNA and CDR2 YNFKEQ. The CDR3 sequence is 15 residues long. This CDR3 is CASSQAGESVDEQFF. In nucleotides, the CDR3 is TGTGCCAGCAGCCAAGCAGGGGAGTCGGTCGATGAGCAGTTCTTC.

Ten or more counts support this clonotype. This chain joins TRBV12-3 or TRBV12-4 and TRBJ2-1; D possibly corresponds to TRBD1 (6 bases). V lost 4 bases and J lost 10, with 11 bases in between. The CDR3 is 12 residues long. In DNA, the CDR3 is TGTGCCAGCAGTTCGGGACACCCAGAGCAGTTCTTC. Translating it yields CASSSGHPEQFF.

This clonotype was detected only a few times. The rearrangement links TRBV20-1 to TRBJ1-6; 9 bases are shared with TRBD1. Germline V gene data show CDR1 as DFQATT and CDR2 as SNEGSKA (reference sequence). V lost 2 bases to trimming and J lost 8 bases; unmatched junction nucleotides: 7. The CDR3 has 15 residues. DNA of the CDR3: TGCAGTGCTAGACCACCGGGACAGGGAGATTCACCCCTCCACTTT. This codes for CSARPPGQGDSPLHF.

This clonotype was detected many times. The junction does not match germline at one end; this may be a read error. The gene calls are TRBV7-2 and TRBJ2-7; D not resolved. Germline CDR1 and CDR2: SGHTA and FQGNSA. The CDR3 runs 13 residues. This CDR3 reads CASSLDLSYEQYF. The CDR3 nucleotides read TGTGCCAGCAGTTTAGATCTTTCCTACGAGCAGTACTTC.

This chain connects TRBV9 to TRBJ1-1, with 8 bases that match TRBD1. Germline CDR1 and CDR2: SGDLS and YYNGEE. V was pared by 3 bases and J by 10 bases, with 5 bases of the junction left unmatched. The CDR3 is 12 amino acids. CDR3 in DNA: TGTGCCAGCAGCGCGGCAGGGGGCCGAGCTTTCTTT. The encoded protein is CASSAAGGRAFF.

This clonotype was observed a handful of times. The chain uses TRBV20-1 and TRBJ2-3; 11 positions agree with TRBD2. CDR1 and CDR2 (germline): DFQATT, SNEGSKA (reference sequence). The CDR3 covers 16 residues. With V trimmed by 6 bases and J by 0 bases, 8 bases remained unmatched. CDR3: CSAEASGGPSTDTQYF. Here the CDR3 DNA reads TGCAGTGCCGAAGCTAGCGGGGGGCCCAGCACAGATACGCAGTATTTT.

This clonotype was found many times. The chain employs TRBV11-2 and TRBJ1-6, with D possibly matching TRBD1 (6 bases). Trimming took 5 bases from V and 7 from J, leaving 15 bases between them. CDR1 is SGHAT and CDR2 is FQNNGV in the germline V gene. This CDR3 comprises 15 residues. CDR3 sequence: CASSVGGHRNSPLHF. In nucleotides, the CDR3 is TGTGCCAGCAGCGTGGGGGGACACCGGAATTCACCCCTCCACTTT.

This clonotype was detected only a few times. This chain joins TRBV12-3 or TRBV12-4 and TRBJ2-3; D call uncertain. The ends were cut back, 6 bases at V and 6 bases at J, with 7 bases in the middle. The CDR3 totals 11 residues. The CDR3 loop is CASSNWDTQYF. The CDR3 coding sequence is TGTGCCAGCAGCAATTGGGATACGCAGTATTTT.

V usage is TRBV20-1 and J usage is TRBJ2-1; 7 nucleotides agree with TRBD2. The CDR3 loop spans 14 amino acids. CDR1 and CDR2 from the germline V gene are DFQATT and SNEGSKA (reference sequence). With V trimmed by 3 bases and J by 5 bases, 7 bases remained unmatched. The CDR3 DNA sequence: TGCAGTGCTAGGGTCGGCGGGGGAAACAATGAGCAGTTCTTC. Amino acids: CSARVGGGNNEQFF.

The CDR3 coding sequence is TGTGCCAGCAGCTTAGCTGGGCAGGGGAATGAAAAACTGTTTTTT. It encodes CASSLAGQGNEKLFF. The gene calls are TRBV7-2 and TRBJ1-4, with TRBD1 as a possible D gene (6 bases). CDR1 and CDR2 (germline): SGHTA, FQGNSA. The CDR3 runs 15 residues. Trimming stripped 0 bases from V and 5 bases from J, with 10 bases between.

Worth noting for this clonotype: An end of the junction differs from the germline gene, which may be a read error. The V call is TRBV18, the J call TRBJ2-1; the match to TRBD2 covers 7 bases. This CDR3 has 12 amino acids. Germline lookup yields CDR1 KGHSH and CDR2 LQKENI. Here the CDR3 DNA reads TGTGCCAGCTCACCGGTCCGGACTAGTGGGATCTTC. Translation gives CASSPVRTSGIF.

This clonotype was found a few times. The chain joins TRBV6-2 or TRBV6-3 to TRBJ2-3; D uncertain. V shed 8 bases and J shed 4 bases, with 16 bases lying between them. The germline V gene encodes CDR1 MNHEY and CDR2 SVGEGT. This CDR3 region has 14 residues. The CDR3 is CASCPWPQADTQYF. CDR3 sequence (DNA): TGTGCCAGCTGCCCTTGGCCTCAGGCAGATACGCAGTATTTT.

The chain employs TRBV28 and TRBJ2-1; TRBD2 agrees at 12 bases. The CDR3 totals 18 residues. Trimming cost V 6 bases and J 0 bases; bases outside gene matches: 9. Germline V CDR1 and CDR2: MDHEN, SYDVKM. CDR3 region: CASSPGTSGQSSYNEQFF. DNA of the CDR3: TGTGCCAGCAGCCCCGGGACTAGCGGGCAGAGCTCCTACAATGAGCAGTTCTTC.

A few counts support this clonotype. The rearrangement joins TRBV4-3 to TRBJ2-3; 8 bases map to TRBD2. Germline lookup yields CDR1 LGHNA and CDR2 YSLEER. The trim removed 8 bases at V and 2 bases at J, leaving 12 bases unmatched. The CDR3 covers 16 residues. CDR3 sequence reads: CASAISGGLYTDTQYF. In nucleotides, the CDR3 is TGCGCCAGCGCTATAAGCGGGGGCCTGTACACAGATACGCAGTATTTT.

The chain recombines TRBV3-1 with TRBJ2-7; D not certain. CDR1 is LGHDT, CDR2 YNNKEL, per germline (reference sequence). This CDR3 has 13 residues. Between the trimmed V and J ends, which lost 5 bases and 3 bases, there was a span of 11 bases. This chain's CDR3 is CASSWVSGYEQYF. DNA for the CDR3: TGTGCCAGCAGCTGGGTTTCGGGCTACGAGCAGTACTTC.

This chain joins TRBV6-1 and TRBJ2-7; the match to TRBD1 covers 10 bases. The CDR3 contains 18 residues. Trimming at V came to 6 bases and at J to 3 bases, leaving 17 bases not matched to a gene. Germline V gene sequence: CDR1 MNHNS, CDR2 SASEGT. Here the CDR3 DNA reads TGTGCCAGCAGGGGGACAGGGGTGAAAGCCGCACCAGGCTACGAGCAGTACTTC. Translated: CASRGTGVKAAPGYEQYF.

The rearrangement uses TRBV29-1 and TRBJ2-5, with TRBD1 as a possible D gene (7 bases). Germline CDR1 SQVTM, CDR2 ANQGSEA. The CDR3 sequence is 14 residues long. The V end was cut by 8 bases, the J end by 7 bases, with 23 bases between. The CDR3 bases are TGCAGCCACTCCGGCCGACAGGGAGGAGTGACCCAGTACTTC. It translates to CSHSGRQGGVTQYF.

This chain joins TRBV6-1 and TRBJ1-2, with 9 bases fitting TRBD1. V gave up 6 bases and J gave up 4 bases; unmatched junction bases: 6. The germline V gene encodes CDR1 MNHNS and CDR2 SASEGT. CDR3 length equals 14 residues. CDR3 sequence (DNA): TGTGCCAGCAGCAAGGGACAGGGAACCTATGGCTACACCTTC. This codes for CASSKGQGTYGYTF.

This clonotype was recorded at least ten times. This sequence joins TRBV7-9 and TRBJ2-7; tentatively, D is TRBD2 (6 bases). Germline CDR1 is SEHNR and CDR2 is FQNEAQ (reference sequence). The CDR3 has 16 residues. V lost 0 bases and J lost 2, with 14 bases in between. For the CDR3, the DNA is TGTGCCAGCAGCTTAGCGAGCGGGCAAAAGGCCTACGAGCAGTACTTC. It translates to CASSLASGQKAYEQYF.

Regarding this clonotype: A read error may produce the germline difference seen at one junction end. V gene TRBV6-6 combines with J gene TRBJ2-3; D unclear. Germline assignment: CDR1 MNHNY and CDR2 SVGAGI (reference sequence). There are 13 residues in the CDR3. The CDR3 sequence: CASSLPPTHTQYF. DNA of the CDR3: TGTGCCAGCAGCCTCCCCCCCACACATACGCAGTATTTT.

The V gene is TRBV10-3, the J gene TRBJ1-4, with TRBD1 as a possible D gene (6 bases). CDR1 is ENHRY, CDR2 SYGVKD, per germline. The CDR3 spans 15 residues. V shed 10 bases and J shed 2 bases, with 17 bases lying between them. The CDR3 here is CASRRGGETNEKLFF. The CDR3 region has the DNA TGTGCCAGCCGACGGGGGGGCGAGACTAATGAAAAACTGTTTTTT.

This chain uses TRBV12-3 or TRBV12-4 with TRBJ1-5, with D uncertain. CDR3 size: 13 residues. V dropped 5 bases and J dropped 5 bases, with 10 bases sitting between them. CDR3 nucleotides: TGTGCCAGCAGTACGACGGGTGATCAGCCCCAGCATTTT. This encodes CASSTTGDQPQHF.

This clonotype was counted between two and nine times. The CDR3 nucleotides are TGCAGCGTTCGGGAAACAACCTACGAGCAGTACTTC. Translated, it gives CSVRETTYEQYF. The chain recombines TRBV29-1 with TRBJ2-7, with D perhaps TRBD2 (5 bases). The CDR3 has 12 amino acids. CDR1 is SQVTM and CDR2 is ANQGSEA in the germline V gene. V lost 5 bases and J lost 2, with 10 bases in between.

The rearrangement uses TRBV20-1 and TRBJ2-5; 7 positions agree with TRBD2. V gave up 4 bases and J gave up 5 bases; unmatched junction bases: 25. Germline V lookup: CDR1 DFQATT, CDR2 SNEGSKA (reference sequence). The length of the CDR3 is 19 residues. For the CDR3, the DNA is TGCAGTGCTATCGAGAACGATCAGCGGGACGCACGAAGGGGCGAGACCCAGTACTTC. This encodes CSAIENDQRDARRGETQYF.